Described below is a single T cell receptor beta chain sequence and its context. The antigen is not known. The data derive from a study of cytotoxic CD8 clonotypes in ibrutinib-treated CLL. General study points: Private clonotypes, not public ones, expanded at ibrutinib response.

Only in-frame clones appear in the TCRdb table, and some are missing; sequencing was by immunoSEQ multiplex PCR. The sample shows around 330,000 clones, 67% of them seen only once. The germline gives CDR1 SGHDT, CDR2 YYEEEE. V trimming: 3 bases; J trimming: 2 bases; junction bases outside the gene matches: 6. The CDR3 extends over 16 amino acids. The clonotype originates from a human donor with chronic lymphocytic leukemia. The V call is TRBV5-6, the J call TRBJ2-3; 10 positions match TRBD2. Specimen: PBMCs, collected after 36 months of ibrutinib treatment. CDR3 sequence: CASSYGLAEDTDTQYF. The CDR3 region has the DNA TGTGCCAGCAGCTACGGACTAGCGGAGGACACAGATACGCAGTATTTT.